The entry below describes one T cell receptor beta chain. Its antigen is not known. Primers for the PCR totalled 60 Vbeta and 13 Jbeta. TCRdb's copy holds only in-frame clones and misses some; the assay was immunoSEQ multiplex PCR. The repertoire includes about 120,000 clones, 80% of them detected once, and around 0.24% sits in the top ten. This CDR3 spans 15 amino acids. Per the germline V gene, CDR1 is SGHRS and CDR2 is YFSETQ. V was pared by 0 bases and J by 4 bases, with 2 bases of the junction left unmatched. This sample is part of a study of cytomegalovirus exposure and HLA in healthy donors. Study-wide context: Caucasian-associated ancestry cluster membership applied to about four fifths of over 350 genotyped donors. Study-wide results and caveats: TCR association rates varied by HLA locus in a later analysis, with DRB1 highest and HLA-C lowest. In a later analysis, the majority of CMV-associated beta chains seemingly showed HLA restriction. Previous analysis showed most TCR beta V segments were productive about 90% or about 30% of the time.

Sample: PBMCs. V is TRBV5-1 and J is TRBJ2-2; 8 nucleotides agree with TRBD1. This TCR was recovered from a man aged 50-59 years in good health and CMV-seronegative. The CDR3 bases are TGCGCCAGCAGCTTGGACAGGGGGGCCACCGGGGAGCTGTTTTTT. It is translated as CASSLDRGATGELFF.